Presented here are 32 T cell receptor beta chains from one specimen sequenced in a study of T cells in Graves' hyperthyroidism and ophthalmopathy. From RNA transcripts, TCR beta CDR3 regions were amplified. TCR CDR3 regions were first amplified by RT-PCR with HTBI primers. TCRdb fed the multiplex PCR reads into MiXCR, producing one record per CDR3 protein. The table lists fewer than 550,000 distinct CDR3 sequences, around 22% of them singletons. The sequenced sample was blood. The origin of the receptors is a woman under 40 with Graves' ophthalmopathy.

This clonotype has a handful of counts. The rearrangement links TRBV3-1 to TRBJ2-7; TRBD1 or TRBD2 may be the D gene (5 bases each). The V end lost 3 bases, the J end lost 4 bases, and 10 bases lay between the germline ends. Germline values: CDR1 LGHDT, CDR2 YNNKEL (reference sequence). This CDR3 spans 13 amino acids. Here the CDR3 DNA reads TGTGCCAGCAGCCATCTAGGGACGTACGAGCAGTACTTC. It translates to CASSHLGTYEQYF.

V is TRBV12-3 or TRBV12-4 and J is TRBJ1-1; a weak D match, TRBD1 (5 bases). CDR3 length: 12 residues. Trimming took off 5 bases at V and 11 bases at J, with 15 bases between the two ends. Written as DNA, the CDR3 is TGTGCCAGCAGTCCGGGGCTCCCGCGGGCTTTCTTT. It specifies CASSPGLPRAFF.

The chain couples TRBV11-2 to TRBJ1-1; no reliable D call. The CDR3 has 16 residues. Looked up from germline, CDR1 is SGHAT and CDR2 is FQNNGV. With 0 bases removed from V and 6 bases from J, the gap between germline ends came to 17 bases. The CDR3 DNA reads TGTGCCAGCAGCTTAGACAGTCGGTCGCGAAGTTCTGAAGCTTTCTTT. Translation: CASSLDSRSRSSEAFF.

The rearrangement links TRBV12-3 or TRBV12-4 to TRBJ1-2, with 9 positions matching TRBD1. This CDR3 is built from 18 residues. V dropped 8 bases and J dropped 8; count of bases not matched to a gene: 24. The CDR3, as DNA: TGTGCCAGCTCATCCCTGCGGGACAGGGTAATTAGTAGGGCGGGCTACACCTTC. This gives the protein CASSSLRDRVISRAGYTF.

Turning to this clonotype: A read error may be the cause here, since a much bigger clone is one base away. The chain employs TRBV7-6 and TRBJ2-5; perhaps TRBD2 as D (6 bases). The V gene lost 2 bases and the J gene lost 5 bases, with 9 bases spanning the gap. The germline V gene has CDR1 SGHVS and CDR2 FNYEAQ. The CDR3 has 13 amino acids. The CDR3 reads CASSLTSMETQYF. The CDR3 coding sequence is TGTGCCAGCAGCTTAACTAGCATGGAGACCCAGTACTTC. The entire variable domain, with the rest obtained from reference TRBV7-6 and TRBJ2-5, is as follows: GAGVSQSPRYKVTKRGQDVALRCDPISGHVSLYWYRQALGQGPEFLTYFNYEAQQDKSGLPNDRFSAERPEGSISTLTIQRTEQRDSAMYRCASSLTSMETQYFGPGTRLLVL.

This clonotype appeared many times. The CDR3 sequence is CASSWRQGGLYGYTF. CDR3 nucleotide sequence: TGTGCCAGCAGCTGGAGACAGGGAGGCCTCTATGGCTACACCTTC. The rearrangement uses TRBV5-6 and TRBJ1-2, with 7 bases that match TRBD1. The germline V gene encodes CDR1 SGHDT and CDR2 YYEEEE. Germline trimming cut 3 bases from V and 4 bases from J; bases unmatched to any gene: 9. The CDR3 has 15 residues.

There are many counts of this clonotype. This chain uses TRBV29-1 with TRBJ1-2; 8 nucleotides line up with TRBD1. V lost 4 bases to trimming and J lost 7 bases; unmatched junction nucleotides: 8. The CDR3 covers 13 residues. The germline V gene has CDR1 SQVTM and CDR2 ANQGSEA. DNA for the CDR3: TGCAGCGTTGGTGGGGAACAGGGGGGTGGCTACACCTTC. Its protein is CSVGGEQGGGYTF.

This chain uses TRBV6-2 or TRBV6-3 with TRBJ2-7, with TRBD1 identical over 7 bases. Germline-derived CDR1 and CDR2 are MNHEY and SVGEGT. The length of the CDR3 is 12 residues. V dropped 11 bases and J dropped 2; count of bases not matched to a gene: 6. The CDR3 sequence: CASTGQTYEQYF. DNA of the CDR3: TGTGCCTCCACGGGACAGACCTACGAGCAGTACTTC.

Comment on this clonotype: The junction shows a germline mismatch at one end, possibly a read error. This chain uses TRBV6-1 with TRBJ1-1; TRBD1 matches 7 bases. The germline V gene has CDR1 MNHNS and CDR2 SASEGT. The length of the CDR3 is 15 residues. CDR3 in amino acids: CASSEWGQIYTDAFF. In DNA, the CDR3 is TGTGCCAGCAGTGAGTGGGGACAGATTTACACTGACGCTTTCTTT.

This chain uses TRBV28 with TRBJ1-2; the match to TRBD1 covers 9 bases. The CDR3 spans 14 residues. CDR1 and CDR2 from the germline V gene are MDHEN and SYDVKM. After removal of 5 bases from V and 8 bases from J, the junction contained 9 bases not matched to a gene. The CDR3 region is CASSLVFGQGGYTF. The CDR3, as DNA: TGTGCCAGCAGTCTAGTCTTCGGACAGGGGGGCTACACCTTC.

In this sample, this clonotype turned up many times. The chain couples TRBV15 to TRBJ2-3; 10 nucleotides line up with TRBD2. J gave up 2 bases and V 2 bases, and 4 bases lay outside the gene matches. From germline, CDR1 is LNHNV and CDR2 YYDKDF (reference sequence). The CDR3 spans 16 residues. The CDR3 region is CATSRLAGGNTDTQYF. The DNA for the CDR3 is TGTGCCACCAGCAGATTAGCGGGGGGAAACACAGATACGCAGTATTTT.

Of note for this clonotype: With a much larger clone just one base away, this may be a read error. This chain links TRBV7-2 with TRBJ2-5; 8 positions match TRBD2. CDR1 is SGHTA, CDR2 FQGNSA, per germline. This CDR3 has 15 residues. This CDR3 reads CASGLVGGGPETQYF. In DNA, the CDR3 is TGTGCCAGCGGCTTAGTCGGGGGGGGGCCGGAGACCCAGTACTTC.

This clonotype has only a few counts. The V call is TRBV30, the J call TRBJ2-6; 8 bases are a match to TRBD1. The CDR3 runs 15 residues. Trimming cost V 3 bases and J 1 base; bases outside gene matches: 2. Germline V gene sequence: CDR1 GTSNPN, CDR2 SVGIG (reference sequence). CDR3 sequence: CAWRRTGSGANVLTF. CDR3 coding DNA: TGTGCCTGGAGACGGACAGGGTCTGGGGCCAACGTCCTGACTTTC.

A remark on this clonotype: Being one base from a much bigger clone, this may be a read error. J is TRBJ1-1 and V is TRBV10-3; no definite D call. Germline lookup yields CDR1 ENHRY and CDR2 SYGVKD. This CDR3 contains 13 residues. V was pared by 6 bases and J by 0 bases, with 8 bases between. The CDR3 bases are TGTGCCATCAGCGAGGAGGTGAACACTGAAGCTTTCTTT. It translates to CAISEEVNTEAFF.

This chain uses TRBV7-3 with TRBJ2-5, with 9 positions matching TRBD1. Germline values: CDR1 SGHTA, CDR2 FQGTGA. The CDR3 loop spans 13 amino acids. V trimming: 8 bases; J trimming: 5 bases; junction bases outside the gene matches: 6. The CDR3 nucleotides read TGTGCCAGCGGTCTCGGACAGGGGGAGACCCAGTACTTC. Its translation is CASGLGQGETQYF.

V is TRBV27 and J is TRBJ1-5; D might be TRBD1 (5 bases). This CDR3 comprises 15 residues. The ends were cut back, 6 bases at V and 2 bases at J, with 14 bases in the middle. CDR1 is MNHEY, CDR2 SMNVEV, per germline (reference sequence). As DNA, the CDR3 is TGTGCCAGCAGGCCAGGGACTAGGGGCAATCAGCCCCAGCATTTT. Translating gives CASRPGTRGNQPQHF.

The sample holds a few counts of this clonotype. The chain recombines TRBV11-2 with TRBJ1-2; D gene ambiguous. CDR3 length: 14 residues. V lost 5 bases to trimming and J lost 4 bases, with 14 bases between them. CDR1 and CDR2 from the germline V gene are SGHAT and FQNNGV. The CDR3 is CASSLTDGSYGYTF. In nucleotides, the CDR3 is TGTGCCAGCAGCCTTACCGACGGAAGCTATGGCTACACCTTC.

The V gene is TRBV12-3 or TRBV12-4, the J gene TRBJ2-7; a weak D match, TRBD2 (6 bases). The CDR3 is made up of 13 amino acids. Trimming removed 3 bases at V and 5 bases at J, with 11 bases between. The CDR3 coding sequence is TGTGCCAGCAGTTTCAAGGGAGGCGACGAGCAGTACTTC. This sequence encodes CASSFKGGDEQYF.

The chain combines TRBV12-3 or TRBV12-4 with TRBJ1-1; D is possibly TRBD1 (6 bases). CDR3 size: 14 residues. V lost 3 bases and J lost 3, with 11 bases in between. CDR3 sequence reads: CASSLGEGDTEAFF. The CDR3 DNA follows: TGTGCCAGCAGTTTGGGGGAGGGGGACACTGAAGCTTTCTTT.

This clonotype came up many times. V and J are TRBV7-9 and TRBJ1-6; TRBD1 is a possible D gene (5 bases). Deletions cut 3 bases from V and 7 bases from J, with 16 bases between. The length of the CDR3 is 16 residues. The germline CDR1 and CDR2 sequences are SEHNR and FQNEAQ (reference sequence). This CDR3 reads CASSFDGSWGNSPLHF. In nucleotides, the CDR3 is TGTGCCAGCAGCTTCGACGGGTCCTGGGGGAATTCACCCCTCCACTTT.

This clonotype has a count of ten or more. The V and J genes are TRBV7-9 and TRBJ1-5, with D unclear. V lost 6 bases to trimming and J lost 0 bases, with 12 bases between them. This CDR3 contains 15 residues. Germline V lookup: CDR1 SEHNR, CDR2 FQNEAQ (reference sequence). The CDR3 DNA reads TGTGCCAGCAGTATGGGCGGCTATAGCAATCAGCCCCAGCATTTT. Residues: CASSMGGYSNQPQHF.

This clonotype was recorded many times. The CDR3 here is CSAGEVRGRGSYEQYF. The CDR3 bases are TGCAGTGCTGGCGAAGTCAGGGGGCGAGGCTCCTACGAGCAGTACTTC. The chain couples TRBV20-1 to TRBJ2-7, with TRBD1 matching 8 bases. This CDR3 is 16 amino acids long. Germline assignment: CDR1 DFQATT and CDR2 SNEGSKA (reference sequence). Trimming removed 5 bases from V and 0 bases from J; junction bases left unmatched: 12.

Many counts were recorded for this clonotype. The V call is TRBV29-1, the J call TRBJ1-1; D might be TRBD1 (5 bases). Looked up from germline, CDR1 is SQVTM and CDR2 is ANQGSEA. Trimming removed 6 bases from V and 6 bases from J, with 11 bases in between. The CDR3 has 11 amino acids. The CDR3 here is CSVGVNAEAFF. CDR3 in DNA: TGCAGCGTGGGGGTAAACGCTGAAGCTTTCTTT.

The chain has TRBV7-3 and TRBJ2-5, with 9 nucleotides matching TRBD1. The CDR3 length is 15 residues. Germline V CDR1 and CDR2: SGHTA, FQGTGA. V shed 5 bases and J 4 bases; nucleotides not matched to a gene: 8. The CDR3 DNA reads as TGTGCCAGCAGCGGACAGGGGAGTTGGGGAGAGACCCAGTACTTC. Protein sequence: CASSGQGSWGETQYF.

This chain links TRBV20-1 with TRBJ2-5; perhaps TRBD1 as D (5 bases). This CDR3 has 15 residues. V gave up 4 bases and J gave up 3 bases, with 18 bases separating them. Germline values: CDR1 DFQATT, CDR2 SNEGSKA (reference sequence). This chain's CDR3 is CSATTLYRPEETQYF. The CDR3 DNA reads TGCAGTGCTACCACACTCTACAGGCCCGAAGAGACCCAGTACTTC.

This rearrangement joins TRBV28 to TRBJ2-7; D gene unclear. The CDR3 has 16 amino acids. The ends were cut back, 4 bases at V and 3 bases at J, with 19 bases in the middle. Per germline, CDR1 MDHEN and CDR2 SYDVKM. CDR3 sequence: CASSSPSLLGRYEQYF. The DNA of the CDR3 is TGTGCCAGCAGTTCCCCCTCCCTTCTCGGGCGCTACGAGCAGTACTTC.

The genes are TRBV28 and TRBJ1-2; D gene uncertain. The V end was cut by 3 bases, the J end by 4 bases, with 15 bases between. From germline, CDR1 is MDHEN and CDR2 SYDVKM. The CDR3 runs to 15 residues. The CDR3 loop is CASSFGPPDVYGYTF. The CDR3 DNA is TGTGCCAGCAGTTTCGGTCCTCCGGACGTCTATGGCTACACCTTC.

Concerning this clonotype: This may arise from a read error, as a much more abundant clone is one base away. The chain carries TRBV6-2 or TRBV6-3 and TRBJ2-7; 8 nucleotides agree with TRBD1. CDR1 MNHEY and CDR2 SVGEGT come from the germline V gene. After removal of 4 bases from V and 2 bases from J, the junction contained 10 bases not matched to a gene. The length of the CDR3 is 16 residues. The DNA of the CDR3 is TGTGCCAGCAGTTTCGGGACAGGCCTAATCCCCTACGAGCAGTACTTC. Protein product: CASSFGTGLIPYEQYF.

Ten or more counts support this clonotype. The chain is built from TRBV20-1 and TRBJ2-5; D is tentatively TRBD1 or TRBD2 (5 bases each). The V end was cut by 5 bases, the J end by 3 bases, with 13 bases between. This CDR3 comprises 13 residues. Germline V lookup: CDR1 DFQATT, CDR2 SNEGSKA (reference sequence). The CDR3 DNA sequence: TGCAGTGCTGGGCCCGGGGCCGAAGAGACCCAGTACTTC. Protein: CSAGPGAEETQYF.

This clonotype was recorded many times. V gene TRBV5-5 combines with J gene TRBJ2-5, with D unresolved. This CDR3 spans 14 amino acids. V was cut by 0 bases and J by 7 bases, with 13 bases left in between. The germline V gene encodes CDR1 SGHKS and CDR2 YYEKEE (reference sequence). The DNA for the CDR3 is TGTGCCAGCAGCTTGGCTCAGGCCGCCGCGACCCAGTACTTC. Protein sequence: CASSLAQAAATQYF.

At least ten counts were recorded for this clonotype. The V call is TRBV20-1, the J call TRBJ1-5; tentatively, D is TRBD1 (5 bases). CDR1 and CDR2 from the germline V gene are DFQATT and SNEGSKA (reference sequence). V lost 0 bases to trimming and J lost 7 bases, with 13 bases between them. The CDR3 has 14 residues. For the CDR3, the DNA is TGCAGTGCTAGAGATATTGCGGGGGGGCAGCCCCAGCATTTT. This encodes CSARDIAGGQPQHF.

This clonotype was counted at least ten times. The chain links TRBV28 to TRBJ2-7, with D perhaps being TRBD1 or TRBD2 (5 bases each). Between the trimmed V and J ends, which lost 6 bases and 0 bases, there was a span of 9 bases. Germline CDR1 is MDHEN and CDR2 is SYDVKM. The CDR3 is made up of 13 amino acids. CDR3 sequence reads: CASRGPPSYEQYF. The CDR3 bases are TGTGCCAGCAGGGGACCCCCCTCCTACGAGCAGTACTTC.